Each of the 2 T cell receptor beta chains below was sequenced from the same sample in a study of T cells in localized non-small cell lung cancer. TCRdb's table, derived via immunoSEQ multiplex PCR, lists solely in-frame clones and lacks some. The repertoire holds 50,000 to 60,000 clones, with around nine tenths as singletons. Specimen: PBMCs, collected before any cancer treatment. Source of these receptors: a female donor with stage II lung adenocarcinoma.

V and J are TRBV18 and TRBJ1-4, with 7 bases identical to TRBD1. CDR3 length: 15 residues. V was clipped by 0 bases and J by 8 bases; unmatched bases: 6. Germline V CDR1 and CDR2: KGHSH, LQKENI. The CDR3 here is CASSPPRGLGEKLFF. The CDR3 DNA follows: TGTGCCAGCTCACCACCGAGGGGGCTTGGGGAAAAACTGTTTTTT.

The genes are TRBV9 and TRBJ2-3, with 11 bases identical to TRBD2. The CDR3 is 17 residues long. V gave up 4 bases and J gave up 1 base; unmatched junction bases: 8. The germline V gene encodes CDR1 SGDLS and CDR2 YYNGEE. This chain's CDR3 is CASSREELAGGTDTQYF. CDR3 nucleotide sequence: TGTGCCAGCAGCCGAGAGGAACTAGCGGGGGGCACAGATACGCAGTATTTT.